The next 14 T cell receptor beta chains were all read from a single sample in a study of cytomegalovirus exposure and HLA in healthy donors. The PCR contained 60 Vbeta and 13 Jbeta primers. Clones were sequenced by immunoSEQ multiplex PCR, and TCRdb holds only the in-frame ones, with some missing. Here the sample spans tens of thousands of clones, less than 80% being singletons. Specimen: PBMCs. These receptors originate from a woman between 45 and 60 years old in good health and CMV-seronegative.

CDR3 loop: CSIRGRGSDEQYF. Written as DNA, the CDR3 is TGCAGCATAAGGGGGAGGGGGTCCGACGAGCAGTACTTC. This chain uses TRBV29-1 with TRBJ2-7; maybe TRBD2 (7 bases). The CDR3 spans 13 residues. Germline values: CDR1 SQVTM, CDR2 ANQGSEA. V gave up 8 bases and J gave up 5 bases, with 19 bases separating them.

This chain links TRBV5-1 with TRBJ2-5; 13 bases are a match to TRBD2. V gave up 7 bases and J gave up 1 base; unmatched junction bases: 10. Germline assignment: CDR1 SGHRS and CDR2 YFSETQ. There are 17 residues in the CDR3. As DNA, the CDR3 is TGCGCCAGCGTGGGGAGACTAGCGGGAGGAGTCCAAGAGACCCAGTACTTC. This encodes CASVGRLAGGVQETQYF.

The V call is TRBV7-8, the J call TRBJ1-3; 7 bases match TRBD1. V lost 6 bases and J lost 1; bases outside the gene matches: 3. Per germline, CDR1 SGHVS and CDR2 FQNEAQ. The CDR3 spans 14 residues. For the CDR3, the DNA is TGTGCCAGCAGTTACAGGGGTTCTGGAAACACCATATATTTT. Its protein product is CASSYRGSGNTIYF.

The chain uses TRBV11-3 and TRBJ2-2, with D unclear. Germline V gene lookup returns CDR1 SGHNT and CDR2 YENEEA. Trimming took off 4 bases at V and 0 bases at J, with 9 bases between the two ends. The CDR3 has 15 residues. The CDR3 loop is CASSSGRTNTGELFF. CDR3 bases: TGTGCCAGCAGCTCCGGCAGGACGAACACCGGGGAGCTGTTTTTT.

The rearrangement uses TRBV29-1 and TRBJ1-2; D call uncertain. The germline V gene encodes CDR1 SQVTM and CDR2 ANQGSEA. This CDR3 has 13 amino acids. Trimming pared 3 bases from V and 5 bases from J, leaving 13 bases between. CDR3 amino acids: CSVDLAAGYGYTF. The DNA of the CDR3 is TGCAGCGTTGATTTGGCAGCCGGGTATGGCTACACCTTC.

The chain links TRBV4-3 to TRBJ2-1; 11 bases match TRBD2. After removal of 0 bases from V and 6 bases from J, the junction contained 4 bases not matched to a gene. Germline CDR1 and CDR2: LGHNA and YSLEER. This CDR3 has 16 amino acids. The CDR3 sequence is CASSQDSGTSGNEQFF. Here the CDR3 DNA reads TGCGCCAGCAGCCAAGATTCCGGGACTAGCGGCAATGAGCAGTTCTTC.

This clone was detected only once. Here the CDR3 DNA reads TGTGCCAGCAGGCTCAGTCGTCGTGGCTACACCTTC. Translating gives CASRLSRRGYTF. The genes are TRBV28 and TRBJ1-2; D is undetermined. The V and J ends lost 6 bases and 7 bases respectively, with 12 bases between them. CDR3 size: 12 residues. Germline lookup yields CDR1 MDHEN and CDR2 SYDVKM.

The chain couples TRBV5-4 to TRBJ1-4; 11 nucleotides align to TRBD1. The trim removed 4 bases at V and 8 bases at J, leaving 7 bases unmatched. In germline, CDR1 is SGHNT, CDR2 YYREEE (reference sequence). The CDR3 runs to 15 residues. CDR3: CASSGRTGGEEKLFF. The CDR3 bases are TGTGCCAGCAGCGGACGGACAGGGGGCGAGGAAAAACTGTTTTTT.

V is TRBV18 and J is TRBJ1-1; 8 bases agree with TRBD1. Unmatched junction bases numbered 11, after V lost 5 bases and J lost 6 bases. CDR1 is KGHSH and CDR2 is LQKENI in the germline V gene. This CDR3 has 15 residues. In nucleotides, the CDR3 is TGTGCCAGCTCAGCTCTGAGACAGGGGCTGGCTGAAGCTTTCTTT. This sequence encodes CASSALRQGLAEAFF. The full variable domain, with the rest looked up from reference TRBV18 and TRBJ1-1, is NAGVMQNPRHLVRRRGQEARLRCSPMKGHSHVYWYRQLPEEGLKFMVYLQKENIIDESGMPKERFSAEFPKEGPSILRIQQVVRGDSAAYFCASSALRQGLAEAFFGQGTRLTVV.

The chain is built from TRBV9 and TRBJ1-5; 10 bases align to TRBD1. The ends lost 3 bases at V and 6 bases at J; junction bases unmatched: 6. From germline, CDR1 is SGDLS and CDR2 YYNGEE. The CDR3 extends over 15 amino acids. CDR3 loop: CASSGDGQGGQPQHF. The CDR3 nucleotides are TGTGCCAGCAGCGGAGACGGACAGGGGGGTCAGCCCCAGCATTTT.

The CDR3 region is CASSRLGQGIYEQYF. The CDR3, as DNA: TGTGCCAGCAGTAGACTCGGGCAGGGCATCTACGAGCAGTACTTC. The chain couples TRBV2 to TRBJ2-7, with D possibly matching TRBD1 (5 bases). The CDR3 extends over 15 amino acids. Trimming took 5 bases from V and 3 from J, leaving 17 bases between them. The germline gives CDR1 SNHLY, CDR2 FYNNEI.

The V and J genes are TRBV13 and TRBJ2-1; TRBD2 matches at 11 bases. The junction had 6 bases not matched to a gene; V was cut back by 4 bases and J by 4 bases. This CDR3 spans 16 amino acids. CDR1 is PRHDT, CDR2 FYEKMQ, per germline (reference sequence). The chain's CDR3 is CASSSGASGRYNEQFF. CDR3 DNA: TGTGCCAGCAGCTCTGGGGCTAGCGGGAGGTACAATGAGCAGTTCTTC.

The chain uses TRBV7-2 and TRBJ2-3; D remains unclear. The CDR3 runs 13 residues. Trimming took off 4 bases at V and 1 base at J, with 6 bases between the two ends. The germline gives CDR1 SGHTA, CDR2 FQGNSA. The CDR3 bases are TGTGCCAGCAGCTCGAGAGGCACAGATACGCAGTATTTT. It yields the protein CASSSRGTDTQYF.

This chain links TRBV7-8 with TRBJ1-2, with TRBD1 matching 7 bases. V shed 5 bases and J 8 bases; nucleotides not matched to a gene: 14. In germline, CDR1 is SGHVS, CDR2 FQNEAQ. This CDR3 contains 15 residues. As DNA, the CDR3 is TGTGCCAGCAGCGACCGGACAGGAAGGCGGAAGGGCTACACCTTC. Translating it yields CASSDRTGRRKGYTF.